This TCR beta chain was recovered during a study of OX40 agonist ivuxolimab in advanced cancers. CDR3 length equals 14 residues. Study conclusions and caveats: It was also the case that some nonresponders had low normalized T-cell clonal expansion.

The protocol was immunoSEQ multiplex PCR, while the TCRdb copy is restricted to in-frame clones and leaves out a portion. The sample contains 20,000 to 25,000 clones, 77% of which appear only once. A word on this clone: The target antigen is unknown.

The chain carries TRBV21-1 and TRBJ2-2; the table assigns TRBD1, which was not confirmed against the DNA. TRBV21-1 is noted as a pseudogene. This TCR was sampled from an adult with an advanced solid tumor such as melanoma, head and neck, liver or kidney cancer. This material consisted of CD4+ or CD8+ T cells sorted from blood, taken in a trial of the OX40 agonist ivuxolimab. The CDR3 DNA reads TGTGCCAGCAGCAAAAGGGGAAGGACCGGGGAGCTGTTTTTT. As protein: CASSKRGRTGELFF.